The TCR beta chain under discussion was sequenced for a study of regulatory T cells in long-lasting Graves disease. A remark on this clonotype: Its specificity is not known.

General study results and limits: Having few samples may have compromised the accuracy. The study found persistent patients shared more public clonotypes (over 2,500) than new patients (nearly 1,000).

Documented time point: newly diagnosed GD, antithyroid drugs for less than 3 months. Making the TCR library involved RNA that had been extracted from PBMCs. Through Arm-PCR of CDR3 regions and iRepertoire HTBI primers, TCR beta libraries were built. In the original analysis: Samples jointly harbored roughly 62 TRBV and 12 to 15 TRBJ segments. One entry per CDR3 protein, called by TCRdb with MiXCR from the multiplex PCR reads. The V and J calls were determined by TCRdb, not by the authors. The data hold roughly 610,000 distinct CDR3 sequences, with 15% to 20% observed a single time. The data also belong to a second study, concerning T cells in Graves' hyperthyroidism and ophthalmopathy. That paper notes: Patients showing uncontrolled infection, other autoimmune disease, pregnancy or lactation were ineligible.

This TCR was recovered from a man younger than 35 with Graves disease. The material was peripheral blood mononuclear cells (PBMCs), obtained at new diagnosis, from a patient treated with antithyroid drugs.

The CDR3 loop is CASSSFPLRDRDGNEQFF. The CDR3 nucleotides read TGTGCCAGCAGCTCATTCCCTCTCCGGGACAGGGACGGGAATGAGCAGTTCTTC. The chain carries TRBV5-6 and TRBJ2-5; 9 bases map to TRBD1. The DNA end favors TRBJ2-1, so the J call may be wrong. This CDR3 is built from 18 residues. Germline CDR1 and CDR2: SGHDT and YYEEEE.